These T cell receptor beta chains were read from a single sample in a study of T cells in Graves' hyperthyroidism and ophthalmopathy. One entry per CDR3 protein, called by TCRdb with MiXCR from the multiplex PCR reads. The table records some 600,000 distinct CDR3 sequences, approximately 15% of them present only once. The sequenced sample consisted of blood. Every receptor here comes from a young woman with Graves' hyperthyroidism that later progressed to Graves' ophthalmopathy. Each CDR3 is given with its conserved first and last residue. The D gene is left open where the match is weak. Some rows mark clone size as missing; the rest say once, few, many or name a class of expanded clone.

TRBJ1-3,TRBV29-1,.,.,CSAHDTDRRGNTIYF,TGCAGCGCCCACGACACAGACAGACGAGGAAACACCATATATTTT
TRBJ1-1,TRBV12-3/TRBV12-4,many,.,CASSFTAGQGTEAFF,TGTGCCAGCAGTTTTACGGCAGGGCAGGGAACTGAAGCTTTCTTT
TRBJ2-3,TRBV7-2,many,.,CASSLIQGGGAQYF,TGTGCCAGCAGCTTAATACAGGGGGGGGGAGCGCAGTATTTT
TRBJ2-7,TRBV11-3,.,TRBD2,CTSSTQLAGGAYEQYF,TGTACCAGCAGCACTCAACTAGCGGGAGGGGCCTACGAGCAGTACTTC
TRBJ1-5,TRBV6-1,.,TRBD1,CASNWGGTELNQPQHF,TGTGCCAGCAATTGGGGCGGGACAGAACTGAATCAGCCCCAGCATTTT
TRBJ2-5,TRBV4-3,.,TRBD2,CASSQESRGKQGPFLKTQYF,TGCGCCAGCAGCCAAGAATCGCGGGGGAAGCAGGGACCCTTCTTAAAGACCCAGTACTTC
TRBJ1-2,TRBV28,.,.,CASSFKGRSGYTF,TGTGCCAGCAGTTTTAAGGGCCGGAGTGGCTACACCTTC
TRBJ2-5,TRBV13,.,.,CASRWGGQQETQYF,TGTGCCAGCAGATGGGGGGGGCAGCAAGAGACCCAGTACTTC
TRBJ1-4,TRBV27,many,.,CASSLVGPDEKLFF,TGTGCCAGCAGTTTAGTAGGGCCAGATGAAAAACTGTTTTTT
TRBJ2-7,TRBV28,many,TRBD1,CASSFQGVTSYEQYF,TGTGCCAGCAGTTTCCAGGGGGTAACCTCCTACGAGCAGTACTTC
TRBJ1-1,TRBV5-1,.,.,CASSPNFSGVGEAFF,TGCGCCAGCAGCCCGAACTTCTCAGGGGTGGGTGAAGCTTTCTTT
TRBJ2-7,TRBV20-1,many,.,CSARRQGGEQYF,TGCAGTGCTAGAAGGCAGGGTGGCGAGCAGTACTTC
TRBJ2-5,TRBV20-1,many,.,CSAELRQETQYF,TGCAGTGCGGAACTAAGACAAGAGACCCAGTACTTC
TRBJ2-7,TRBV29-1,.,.,CSVRQTLDYEQYF,TGCAGCGTCCGACAGACTTTGGACTACGAGCAGTACTTC
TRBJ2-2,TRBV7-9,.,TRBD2,CASSPGDSGRTGELFF,TGTGCCAGCAGCCCGGGTGATAGCGGGAGAACCGGGGAGCTGTTTTTT
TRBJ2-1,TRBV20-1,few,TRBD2,CSARDQGTSGRITYNEQFF,TGCAGTGCTAGAGACCAAGGGACTAGCGGGAGGATTACCTACAATGAGCAGTTCTTC
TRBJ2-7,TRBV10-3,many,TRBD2,CAINGASGSYEQYF,TGTGCCATCAACGGGGCTAGCGGGAGCTACGAGCAGTACTTC
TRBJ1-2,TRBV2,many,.,CASSEGRGAYGYTF,TGTGCCAGCAGTGAGGGCAGGGGAGCCTATGGCTACACCTTC
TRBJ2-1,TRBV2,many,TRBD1,CASRRQGNEQFF,TGTGCCAGCAGGAGACAGGGCAATGAGCAGTTCTTC
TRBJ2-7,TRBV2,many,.,CASSSREKYF,TGTGCCAGCAGCAGCCGGGAGAAGTACTTC
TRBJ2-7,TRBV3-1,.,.,CASSQDMITYEQYF,TGTGCCAGCAGCCAAGATATGATAACATATGAGCAGTACTTC
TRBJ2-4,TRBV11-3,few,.,CASSPSLLGVENIQYF,TGTGCCAGCAGCCCCAGTCTTTTGGGAGTCGAAAACATTCAGTACTTC
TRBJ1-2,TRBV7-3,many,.,CASSAQTPYGYTF,TGTGCCAGCAGCGCTCAAACCCCCTATGGCTACACCTTC
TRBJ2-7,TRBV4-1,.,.,CASSPKGDEQYF,TGCGCCAGCAGCCCGAAGGGAGACGAGCAGTACTTC
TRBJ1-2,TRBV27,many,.,CASRPAFNYGYTF,TGTGCCAGCAGGCCAGCCTTTAACTATGGCTACACCTTC
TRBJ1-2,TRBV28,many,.,CASSLYTGSGYTF,TGTGCCAGCAGTTTATACACAGGGTCTGGCTACACCTTC
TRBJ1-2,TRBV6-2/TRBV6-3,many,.,CASRKGGPYGYTF,TGTGCCAGCAGAAAAGGGGGGCCGTATGGCTACACCTTC
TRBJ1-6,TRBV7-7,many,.,CASSPPGSDNSPLHF,TGTGCTAGCAGCCCGCCGGGGTCGGATAATTCACCCCTCCACTTT
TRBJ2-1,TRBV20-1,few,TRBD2,CSARGLAGTYNEQFF,TGCAGTGCTAGAGGACTAGCGGGAACCTACAATGAGCAGTTCTTC
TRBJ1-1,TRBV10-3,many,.,CAIKGMGDTEAFF,TGTGCCATCAAAGGGATGGGAGACACTGAAGCTTTCTTT
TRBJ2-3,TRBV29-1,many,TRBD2,CSVGIAGGTDTQYF,TGCAGCGTTGGCATAGCGGGAGGGACAGATACGCAGTATTTT
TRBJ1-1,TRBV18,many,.,CATTGGNTEAFF,TGTGCCACCACGGGTGGGAACACTGAAGCTTTCTTT
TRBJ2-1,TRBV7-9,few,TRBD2,CASSLGGTSGYNEQFF,TGTGCCAGCAGCTTAGGTGGGACTAGCGGCTACAATGAGCAGTTCTTC
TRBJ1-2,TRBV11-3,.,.,CASSSAGLWPMDGYTF,TGTGCCAGCAGCTCGGCAGGGCTTTGGCCTATGGATGGCTACACCTTC
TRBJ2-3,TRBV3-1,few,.,CASSPVTVDTQYF,TGTGCCAGCAGCCCCGTAACGGTGGATACGCAGTATTTT
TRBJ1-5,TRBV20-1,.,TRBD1,CSARDLGQGAGQPQHF,TGCAGTGCTAGAGATCTCGGGCAGGGGGCCGGGCAGCCCCAGCATTTT
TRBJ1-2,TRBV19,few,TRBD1,CASSIQGAKGYTF,TGTGCCAGTAGTATACAGGGGGCGAAGGGCTACACCTTC
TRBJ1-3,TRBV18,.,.,CASSPYQTAMAGNTIYF,TGTGCCAGCTCACCCTACCAGACAGCAATGGCCGGAAACACCATATATTTT
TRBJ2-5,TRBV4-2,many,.,CASSQDRGQEQETQYF,TGTGCCAGCAGCCAAGATCGAGGGCAGGAACAAGAGACCCAGTACTTC
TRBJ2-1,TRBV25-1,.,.,CASSELMASSYNEQFF,TGTGCCAGCAGTGAATTAATGGCGAGCTCCTACAATGAGCAGTTCTTC
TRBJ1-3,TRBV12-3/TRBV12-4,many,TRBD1,CASRKTGDGNTIYF,TGTGCCAGCAGGAAGACAGGGGATGGAAACACCATATATTTT
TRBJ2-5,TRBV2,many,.,CASHRDSQETQYF,TGTGCCAGCCACCGCGACTCACAAGAGACCCAGTACTTC
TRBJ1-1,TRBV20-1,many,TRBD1,CSARGSGQGKTEAFF,TGCAGTGCTAGAGGATCAGGACAGGGCAAAACTGAAGCTTTCTTT
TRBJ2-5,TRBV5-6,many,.,CASSTYQAGQETQYF,TGTGCCAGCAGCACATACCAGGCAGGGCAAGAGACCCAGTACTTC
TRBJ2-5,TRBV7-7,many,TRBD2,CASSLEGLASETQYF,TGTGCTAGCAGCTTAGAGGGACTAGCGTCAGAGACCCAGTACTTC
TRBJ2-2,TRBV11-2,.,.,CASCGAGELVF,TGTGCCAGCTGCGGTGCCGGGGAGCTGGTTTTT
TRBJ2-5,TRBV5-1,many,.,CASSLNREGETQYF,TGCGCCAGCAGCTTGAACAGGGAAGGGGAGACCCAGTACTTC
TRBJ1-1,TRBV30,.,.,CAWGRRDTEAFF,TGTGCCTGGGGGCGACGGGACACTGAAGCTTTCTTT
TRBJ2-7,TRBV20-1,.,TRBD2,CSGTGTSGSSYEQYF,TGCAGTGGCACCGGGACTAGCGGGAGCTCCTACGAGCAGTACTTC
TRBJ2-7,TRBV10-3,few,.,CPITRDGEQYF,TGTCCCATCACCCGGGACGGAGAGCAGTACTTC
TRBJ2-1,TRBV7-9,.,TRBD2,CASSPGLAGVGCNEQFF,TGTGCCAGCAGCCCTGGACTAGCGGGAGTGGGGTGTAATGAGCAGTTCTTC
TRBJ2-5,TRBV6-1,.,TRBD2,CASSLTSIQTQYF,TGTGCCAGCAGCCTGACTAGCATCCAGACCCAGTACTTC
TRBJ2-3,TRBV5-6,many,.,CASSLYQGEKRADTQYF,TGTGCCAGCAGCTTGTATCAGGGTGAAAAGCGCGCAGATACGCAGTATTTT
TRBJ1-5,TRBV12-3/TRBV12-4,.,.,CASRGQGRSNQPQHF,TGTGCCTCCCGTGGGCAGGGCCGCAGCAATCAGCCCCAGCATTTT
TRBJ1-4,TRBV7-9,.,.,CASSRTEPSNEKLFF,TGTGCCAGCAGCAGGACAGAACCATCTAATGAAAAACTGTTTTTT
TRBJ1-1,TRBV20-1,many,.,CSARDVPGLEAFF,TGCAGTGCTAGAGATGTTCCAGGGTTAGAAGCTTTCTTT
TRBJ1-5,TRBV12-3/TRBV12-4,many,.,CASSLGGGQPQHF,TGTGCCAGCAGTTTAGGTGGCGGGCAGCCCCAGCATTTT
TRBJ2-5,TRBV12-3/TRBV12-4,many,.,CASSFAGTQETQYF,TGTGCCAGCAGTTTTGCCGGGACTCAAGAGACCCAGTACTTC
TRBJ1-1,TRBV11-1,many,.,CASSFNRDTEAFF,TGTGCCAGCAGCTTTAACAGAGACACTGAAGCTTTCTTT